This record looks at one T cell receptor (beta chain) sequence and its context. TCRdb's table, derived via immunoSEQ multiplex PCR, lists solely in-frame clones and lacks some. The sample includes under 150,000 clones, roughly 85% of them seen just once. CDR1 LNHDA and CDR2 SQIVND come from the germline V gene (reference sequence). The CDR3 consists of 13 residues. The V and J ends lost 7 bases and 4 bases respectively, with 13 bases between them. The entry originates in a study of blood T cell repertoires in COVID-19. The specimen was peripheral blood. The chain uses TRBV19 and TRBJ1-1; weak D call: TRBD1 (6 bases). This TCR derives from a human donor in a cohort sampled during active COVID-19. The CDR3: CASTVTGTTEAFF. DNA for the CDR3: TGTGCCAGTACCGTGACAGGAACCACTGAAGCTTTCTTT.